This T cell receptor beta chain was found in a study of CD8+ T cells in alopecia areata. Study-wide points: Clonality in lesional scalp, especially alopecia totalis/universalis, exceeded that of normal scalp. It was less clear whether patients shared TCRs than it was in mice, possibly because of HLA.

cDNA reverse transcribed from extracted RNA served as the sequencing template. Here immunoSEQ multiplex PCR was the method, and the copy in TCRdb shows in-frame clones only, minus some. The sample yields about 150,000 clones, more than 45% seen once. V was pared by 5 bases and J by 6 bases, with 10 bases of the junction left unmatched. Germline CDR1 and CDR2: MNHNS and SASEGT. The CDR3 covers 14 residues. This clone was counted between two and nine times. Its antigen is undetermined. Peripheral blood samples and lesional scalp punch biopsies were obtained from alopecia areata patients. The sequenced sample consisted of CD4+ T cells sorted from blood. The chain has TRBV6-1 and TRBJ2-7; TRBD1 aligns across 7 bases. This clonotype was obtained from a human donor with alopecia areata. CDR3 protein: CASSRVQGVSEQYF. CDR3 bases: TGTGCCAGCAGTCGCGTGCAGGGGGTATCCGAGCAGTACTTC.